The 20 T cell receptor beta chains in this list originate from one sample, sequenced in a study of T cell clonality in common variable immunodeficiency (dated by TCRdb to 2014 to 2015). The full study reports these points: CVID TCRbeta sequences were reported to have fewer deletions and N-nucleotide insertions and to lack highly modified clones with 13 or more V deletions.

The library was produced with the immunoSEQ multiplex PCR assay. The source is immuneACCESS, and TCRdb retained only in-frame sequences with V and J called. Part of the clones is not carried over; for the studies checked, unresolved V genes explain less than half of this, and the remainder is unexplained. For this sample, 15,000 to 25,000 clones are listed, none of them singletons. Jointly, the top ten make up more than 2.5% of the sample. Antigen specificity for these receptors is unknown. Sequencing was done on a sample of peripheral blood mononuclear cells. These receptors all stem from a human donor with common variable immunodeficiency.

This clone was seen ten or more times. Incomplete CDR3 DNA: TGCGCCAGCAGCTTGGAGGTTTCTGGAAACACC. It encodes CASSLEVSGNT. The entire CDR3 is CASSLEVSGNTIYF. The chain carries TRBV5-1 and TRBJ1-3; D call uncertain. The read comes to an end 3 residues before the CDR3 does, leaving the germline J gene to fill in the end. The V end lost 0 bases, the J end lost 1 base, and 5 bases lay between the germline ends. Germline V lookup: CDR1 SGHRS, CDR2 YFSETQ. This CDR3 spans 14 amino acids.

Note on this clone: The observed sequence ends 3 residues before the CDR3 terminus, with the missing tail filled in from the germline J gene. The J gene is TRBJ2-7, the V gene TRBV19; D might be TRBD1 (9 bases). CDR3 size: 17 residues. Deletions cut 3 bases from V and 2 bases from J, with 20 bases between. Per the germline V gene, CDR1 is LNHDA and CDR2 is SQIVND (reference sequence). CDR3 in amino acids: CASSIVGRDRATYEQYF. CDR3 bases read: TGTGCCAGTAGTATCGTCGGGAGGGACAGGGCCACCTACGAG.

This clone has ten or more counts. The read ends 3 residues early relative to the CDR3; the germline J gene fills the gap. This chain links TRBV4-2 with TRBJ1-2; no clear D gene. Germline loops: CDR1 LGHNA, CDR2 YNFKEQ. Deletions cut 0 bases from V and 0 bases from J, with 5 bases between. The CDR3 is 14 residues long. CDR3 amino acids: CASSQDAANYGYTF. The CDR3 DNA, read in part, is TGTGCCAGCAGCCAAGATGCAGCTAACTATGGC.

This clone was seen at least ten times. The CDR3 goes on 3 residues after the read ends, and that part is filled in from the germline J gene. V gene TRBV29-1 combines with J gene TRBJ2-5; 7 bases are shared with TRBD1. V was clipped by 5 bases and J by 2 bases; unmatched bases: 8. The CDR3 has 14 residues. The germline CDR1 and CDR2 sequences are SQVTM and ANQGSEA. The CDR3 is CSVSGTEGQETQYF. Partial CDR3 DNA: TGCAGCGTTTCTGGGACAGAGGGACAAGAGACC.

This clone has more than one count but fewer than ten. From the germline J gene comes the end of the CDR3, since the read stops 3 residues before it. The rearrangement uses TRBV6-4 and TRBJ1-2, with D uncertain. Germline assignment: CDR1 MRHNA and CDR2 SNTAGT. This CDR3 is built from 12 residues. CDR3 region: CASSPEGRRYTF. The sequenced CDR3 bases are TGTGCCAGCAGCCCCGAGGGCCGTCGC.

In this sample, this clone turned up many times. The CDR3 spells CASSAQGLSNQPQHF. CDR3 DNA, as far as it was read: TGTGCCAGCAGTGCTCAGGGTTTGAGCAATCAGCCC. The chain employs TRBV2 and TRBJ1-5; weak D call: TRBD1 (5 bases). The read falls 3 residues short of the CDR3 end, and the missing part is taken from the germline J gene. Trimming cost V 4 bases and J 1 base, with 11 bases left between them. Looked up from germline, CDR1 is SNHLY and CDR2 is FYNNEI. This CDR3 has 15 amino acids.

This clone was observed a handful of times. With the read ending 3 residues before the CDR3 end, the germline J gene is used to fill in that end. The chain employs TRBV5-1 and TRBJ2-1; TRBD2 matches 9 bases. CDR1 and CDR2 (germline): SGHRS, YFSETQ. CDR3 size: 17 residues. V lost 0 bases, J lost 7 bases, and 11 bases stayed unmatched. Here the CDR3 reads CASSLGYSGGLGNEQFF. CDR3 bases read: TGCGCCAGCAGCTTGGGGTATAGCGGGGGTTTAGGAAATGAG.

This clone appeared many times. The CDR3 end is not reached by the read, which stops 3 residues before it; the germline J gene fills it in. This chain joins TRBV30 and TRBJ2-6; tentatively, D is TRBD1 (5 bases). The germline CDR1 and CDR2 sequences are GTSNPN and SVGIG (reference sequence). With 4 bases removed from V and 2 bases from J, the gap between germline ends came to 12 bases. The CDR3 covers 15 residues. CDR3 DNA, as far as it was read: TGTGCCTGGAACCCGAAGGGGACTGGGGCCAACGTC. Translation gives CAWNPKGTGANV. In full, the CDR3 is CAWNPKGTGANVLTF.

This clone was detected ten times or more. Read sequence stops 3 residues before the CDR3 end, and the germline J gene provides the missing end. V is TRBV20-1 and J is TRBJ2-3; 9 bases are a match to TRBD2. With 5 bases clipped from V and 6 bases from J, the junction kept 9 bases outside the gene matches. The germline gives CDR1 DFQATT, CDR2 SNEGSKA (reference sequence). There are 14 residues in the CDR3. CDR3 amino acids: CSAHPGLALDTQYF. CDR3 DNA (partial): TGCAGTGCTCACCCGGGACTAGCTCTGGATACG.

This clone was picked up a small number of times. Read data end 3 residues before the CDR3 end; the end is taken from the germline J gene. This chain uses TRBV20-1 with TRBJ2-7; 8 bases are a match to TRBD2. CDR1 is DFQATT and CDR2 is SNEGSKA in the germline V gene (reference sequence). CDR3 size: 14 residues. The ends lost 6 bases at V and 1 base at J; junction bases unmatched: 8. The DNA read from the CDR3 is TGCAGTGCCCTCGCTAGCGGGCCTTCCTACGAG. Amino acids: CSALASGPSYE. The full CDR3 is CSALASGPSYEQYF.

This clone was seen a few times. The sequence runs out 3 residues before the end of the CDR3; the remainder is reconstructed from the germline J gene. V usage is TRBV23-1 and J usage is TRBJ2-3, with 9 bases aligning to TRBD2. Being an ORF, TRBV23-1 has a function that is uncertain. The junction had 7 bases not matched to a gene; V was cut back by 6 bases and J by 3 bases. This CDR3 spans 15 amino acids. This chain's CDR3 is CASSPEREVTDTQYF. The sequenced part of the CDR3 DNA is TGCGCCAGCAGCCCCGAGCGGGAGGTGACAGATACG.

This clone is deemed medium-sized (0.01 to 0.1%). Read coverage stops 3 residues before the CDR3 terminus; the germline J gene supplies the remainder. The gene calls are TRBV7-7 and TRBJ2-5, with no clear D. V was trimmed by 5 bases and J by 2 bases, leaving 15 bases between them. Germline lookup yields CDR1 SSHAT and CDR2 FNYEAQ (reference sequence). CDR3 size: 15 residues. CDR3 loop: CASSLQISPQETQYF. The sequenced part of the CDR3 DNA is TGTGCCAGCAGCCTCCAGATCTCTCCACAAGAGACC.

This clone was seen repeatedly, ten times or more. The observed sequence ends 3 residues before the CDR3 terminus, with the missing tail filled in from the germline J gene. The chain is built from TRBV5-5 and TRBJ1-5; 7 positions agree with TRBD1. The CDR3 loop spans 13 amino acids. V lost 9 bases to trimming and J lost 4 bases; unmatched junction nucleotides: 7. Germline V CDR1 and CDR2: SGHKS, YYEKEE (reference sequence). The CDR3 sequence is CAIHDRANQPQHF. The part of the CDR3 DNA that was read is TGTGCCATCCATGACAGGGCTAATCAGCCC.

This clone was found many times. The read gets to within 3 residues of the CDR3 end, and the germline J gene fills in the rest. The chain joins TRBV11-2 to TRBJ1-5; D is ambiguous. The CDR3 spans 13 residues. The V and J ends lost 0 bases and 4 bases respectively, with 4 bases between them. Per germline, CDR1 SGHAT and CDR2 FQNNGV. CDR3 region: CASSLDRNQPQHF. The DNA read from the CDR3 is TGTGCCAGCAGCTTAGACAGGAATCAGCCC.

This clone occurred many times. The missing CDR3 end, 3 residues past where the read stops, is filled in from the germline J gene. V usage is TRBV6-4 and J usage is TRBJ1-1; 8 bases agree with TRBD1. This CDR3 is 13 amino acids long. V shed 6 bases and J 1 base; nucleotides not matched to a gene: 1. Germline V gene lookup returns CDR1 MRHNA and CDR2 SNTAGT. This chain's CDR3 is CASRGTGNTEAFF. CDR3 DNA (partial): TGTGCCAGCAGGGGGACAGGGAACACTGAA.

This clone was counted many times. The observed sequence ends 3 residues before the CDR3 terminus, with the missing tail filled in from the germline J gene. The V gene is TRBV5-1, the J gene TRBJ2-3; the D gene is possibly TRBD2 (6 bases). V lost 2 bases to trimming and J lost 5 bases, with 18 bases between them. The germline CDR1 and CDR2 sequences are SGHRS and YFSETQ. The CDR3 runs 16 residues. CDR3 region: CASSFLRDSEIDTQYF. Partial CDR3 DNA: TGCGCCAGCAGCTTCCTCCGGGACTCCGAAATAGATACG.

At least ten counts were recorded for this clone. The sequenced fragment ends 3 residues before the CDR3 boundary, so the rest is inferred from the germline J gene. V gene TRBV2 combines with J gene TRBJ1-4; a weak D match, TRBD1 (5 bases). Deletions cut 4 bases from V and 8 bases from J, with 17 bases between. The CDR3 is 15 amino acids. The germline V gene has CDR1 SNHLY and CDR2 FYNNEI. CDR3 loop: CASSGNGGRDEKLFF. Partial CDR3 DNA: TGTGCCAGCAGTGGAAACGGGGGAAGGGACGAAAAA.

This clone has a count of ten or more. The read stops 3 residues short of the end of the CDR3; the missing end is completed from the germline J gene. The rearrangement links TRBV19 to TRBJ2-7, with TRBD2 as a possible D gene (6 bases). Germline loops: CDR1 LNHDA, CDR2 SQIVND (reference sequence). Trimming took 4 bases from V and 3 from J, leaving 7 bases between them. The CDR3 has 12 amino acids. The CDR3 region is CASSTGDYEQYF. The covered CDR3 bases are TGTGCCAGTAGTACGGGGGACTACGAG. Based on the CDR3 plus reference TRBV19 and TRBJ2-7, the full variable domain is DGGITQSPKYLFRKEGQNVTLSCEQNLNHDAMYWYRQDPGQGLRLIYYSQIVNDFQKGDIAEGYSVSREKKESFPLTVTSAQKNPTAFYLCASSTGDYEQYFGPGTRLTVT.

This clone was seen at least ten times. The CDR3 is cut off 3 residues early in the read; its end comes from the germline J gene. This chain connects TRBV20-1 to TRBJ1-6; 8 nucleotides line up with TRBD1. CDR1 and CDR2 (germline): DFQATT, SNEGSKA (reference sequence). V shed 1 base and J 7 bases; nucleotides not matched to a gene: 3. The CDR3 sequence is 14 residues long. The chain's CDR3 is CSARGTGGNSPLHF. CDR3 bases read: TGCAGTGCTAGAGGTACAGGGGGGAATTCACCC.

This clone was found many times. The CDR3 goes on 3 residues after the read ends, and that part is filled in from the germline J gene. This chain joins TRBV20-1 and TRBJ2-7; 8 bases agree with TRBD2. CDR3 size: 14 residues. V shed 3 bases and J 0 bases; nucleotides not matched to a gene: 4. Germline V gene lookup returns CDR1 DFQATT and CDR2 SNEGSKA (reference sequence). The CDR3 bases that were read are TGCAGTGCTAGGACGCGGGAGGACTCCTACGAG. It encodes CSARTREDSYE. The complete CDR3 protein is CSARTREDSYEQYF.